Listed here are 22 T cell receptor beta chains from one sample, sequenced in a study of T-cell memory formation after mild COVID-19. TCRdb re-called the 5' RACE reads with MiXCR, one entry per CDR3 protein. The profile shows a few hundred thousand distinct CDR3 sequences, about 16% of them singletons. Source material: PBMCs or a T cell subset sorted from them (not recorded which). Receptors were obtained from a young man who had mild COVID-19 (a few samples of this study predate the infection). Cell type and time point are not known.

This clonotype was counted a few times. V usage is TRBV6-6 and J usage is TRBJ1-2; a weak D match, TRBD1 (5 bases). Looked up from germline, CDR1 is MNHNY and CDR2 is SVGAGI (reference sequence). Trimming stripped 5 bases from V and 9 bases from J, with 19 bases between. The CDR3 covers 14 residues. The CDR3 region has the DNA TGTGCCAGCAGTACTAATACTCAGGGACCTCGCTACACCTTC. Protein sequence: CASSTNTQGPRYTF.

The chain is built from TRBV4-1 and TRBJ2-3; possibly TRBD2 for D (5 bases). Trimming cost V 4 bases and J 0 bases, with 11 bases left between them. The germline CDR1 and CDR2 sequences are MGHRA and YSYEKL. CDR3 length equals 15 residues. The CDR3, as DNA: TGCGCCAGCAGCCCCACCCGGGGAAGCACAGATACGCAGTATTTT. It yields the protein CASSPTRGSTDTQYF.

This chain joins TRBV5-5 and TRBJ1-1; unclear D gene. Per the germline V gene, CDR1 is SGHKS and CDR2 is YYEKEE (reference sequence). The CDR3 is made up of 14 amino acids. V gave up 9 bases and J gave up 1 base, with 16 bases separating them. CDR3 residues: CATYFSVGNTEAFF. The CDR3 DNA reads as TGTGCCACGTATTTCTCCGTTGGGAACACTGAAGCTTTCTTT.

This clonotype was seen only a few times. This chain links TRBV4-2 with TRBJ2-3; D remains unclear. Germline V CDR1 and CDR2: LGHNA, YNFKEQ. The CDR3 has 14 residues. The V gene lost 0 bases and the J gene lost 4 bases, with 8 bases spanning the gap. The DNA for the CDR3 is TGTGCCAGCAGCCAAGATCAGGCTTCAGATACGCAGTATTTT. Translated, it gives CASSQDQASDTQYF.

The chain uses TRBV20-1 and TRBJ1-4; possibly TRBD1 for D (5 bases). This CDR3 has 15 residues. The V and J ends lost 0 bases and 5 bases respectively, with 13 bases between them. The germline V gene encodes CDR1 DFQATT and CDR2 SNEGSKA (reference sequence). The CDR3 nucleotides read TGCAGTGCTAGAGATCCAGGAACAGGCAATGAAAAACTGTTTTTT. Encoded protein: CSARDPGTGNEKLFF.

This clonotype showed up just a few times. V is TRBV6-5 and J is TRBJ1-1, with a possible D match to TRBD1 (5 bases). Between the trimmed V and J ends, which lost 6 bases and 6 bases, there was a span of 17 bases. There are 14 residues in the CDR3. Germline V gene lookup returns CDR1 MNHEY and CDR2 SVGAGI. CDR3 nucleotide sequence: TGTGCCAGCAGGTTCGAGGGGCTAGGACCTGAAGCTTTCTTT. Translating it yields CASRFEGLGPEAFF.

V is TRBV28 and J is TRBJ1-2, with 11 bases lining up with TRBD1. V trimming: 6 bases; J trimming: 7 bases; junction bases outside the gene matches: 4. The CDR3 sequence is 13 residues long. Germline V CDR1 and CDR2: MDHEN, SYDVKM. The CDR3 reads CASRSGQGAGYTF. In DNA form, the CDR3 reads TGTGCCAGCAGGTCTGGACAGGGGGCTGGCTACACCTTC.

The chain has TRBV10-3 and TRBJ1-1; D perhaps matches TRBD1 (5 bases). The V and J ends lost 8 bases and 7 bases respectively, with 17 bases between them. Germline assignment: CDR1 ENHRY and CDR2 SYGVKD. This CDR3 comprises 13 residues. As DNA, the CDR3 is TGTGCCATCGGCGGGGCCGGTCACAGTGAAGCTTTCTTT. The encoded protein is CAIGGAGHSEAFF.

The CDR3, as DNA: TGCGCCAGCAGCCAAGATCGAGGGGGCAGGGGCAGTGATGGCTACACCTTC. This encodes CASSQDRGGRGSDGYTF. The rearrangement joins TRBV4-3 to TRBJ1-2; 7 positions agree with TRBD1. Unmatched junction bases numbered 13, after V lost 0 bases and J lost 6 bases. Germline V gene sequence: CDR1 LGHNA, CDR2 YSLEER. This CDR3 is built from 17 residues.

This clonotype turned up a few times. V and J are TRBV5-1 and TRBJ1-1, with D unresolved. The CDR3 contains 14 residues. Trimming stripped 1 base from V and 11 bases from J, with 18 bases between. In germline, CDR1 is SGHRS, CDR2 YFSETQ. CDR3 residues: CASSLYLGPWEAFF. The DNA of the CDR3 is TGCGCCAGCAGCTTGTATTTGGGCCCCTGGGAGGCTTTCTTT.

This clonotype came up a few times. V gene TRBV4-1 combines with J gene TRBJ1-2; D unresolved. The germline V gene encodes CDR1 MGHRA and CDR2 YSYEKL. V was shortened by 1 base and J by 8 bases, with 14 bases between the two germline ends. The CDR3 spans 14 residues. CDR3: CASSQGRVLGGYTF. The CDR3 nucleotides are TGCGCCAGCAGCCAAGGAAGGGTTTTGGGGGGCTACACCTTC.

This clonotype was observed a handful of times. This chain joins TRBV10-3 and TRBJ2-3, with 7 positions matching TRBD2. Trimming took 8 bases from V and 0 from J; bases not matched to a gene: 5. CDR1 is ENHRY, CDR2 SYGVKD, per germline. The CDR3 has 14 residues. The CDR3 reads CAILRGGSTDTQYF. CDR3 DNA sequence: TGTGCCATCTTACGCGGGGGTAGCACAGATACGCAGTATTTT.

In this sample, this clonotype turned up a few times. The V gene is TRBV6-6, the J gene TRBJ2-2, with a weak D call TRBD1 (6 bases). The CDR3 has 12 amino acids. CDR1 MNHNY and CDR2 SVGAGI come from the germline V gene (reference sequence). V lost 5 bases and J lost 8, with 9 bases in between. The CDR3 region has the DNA TGTGCCAGCAGTGACAGGAGGGGGGAGCTGTTTTTT. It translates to CASSDRRGELFF.

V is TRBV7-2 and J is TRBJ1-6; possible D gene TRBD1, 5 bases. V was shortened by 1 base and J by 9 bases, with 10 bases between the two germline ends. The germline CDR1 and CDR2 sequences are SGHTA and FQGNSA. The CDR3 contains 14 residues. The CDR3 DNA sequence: TGTGCCAGCAGCTTAGTTGGGGGGTTTTCACCCCTCCACTTT. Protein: CASSLVGGFSPLHF.

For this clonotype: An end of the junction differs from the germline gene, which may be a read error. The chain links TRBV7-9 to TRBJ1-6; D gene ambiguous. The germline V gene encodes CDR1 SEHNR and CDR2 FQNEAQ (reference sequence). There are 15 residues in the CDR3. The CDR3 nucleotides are TGTGCCAGCAGCTCCCGAACAGATTATAATTCACCACTCCACTTT. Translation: CASSSRTDYNSPLHF.

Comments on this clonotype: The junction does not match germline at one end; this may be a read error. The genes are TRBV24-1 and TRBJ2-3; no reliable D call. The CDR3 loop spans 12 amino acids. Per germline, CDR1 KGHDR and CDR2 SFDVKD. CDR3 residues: CATIDSTDTQYF. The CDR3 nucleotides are TGTGCCACCATTGATAGCACAGATACGCAGTATTTT.

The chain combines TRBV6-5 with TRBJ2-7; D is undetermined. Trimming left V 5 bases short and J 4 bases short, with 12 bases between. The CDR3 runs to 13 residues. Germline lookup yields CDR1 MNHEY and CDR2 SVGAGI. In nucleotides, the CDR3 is TGTGCCAGCAGTCCCGGACCTTTGTACGAGCAGTACGTC. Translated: CASSPGPLYEQYV.

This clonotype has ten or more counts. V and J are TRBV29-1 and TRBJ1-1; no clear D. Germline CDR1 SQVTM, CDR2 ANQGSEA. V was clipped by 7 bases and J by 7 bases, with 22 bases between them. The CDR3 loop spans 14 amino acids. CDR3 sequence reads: CSAKESPQAGEAFF. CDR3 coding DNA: TGCAGCGCAAAAGAGTCCCCCCAAGCTGGTGAAGCTTTCTTT.

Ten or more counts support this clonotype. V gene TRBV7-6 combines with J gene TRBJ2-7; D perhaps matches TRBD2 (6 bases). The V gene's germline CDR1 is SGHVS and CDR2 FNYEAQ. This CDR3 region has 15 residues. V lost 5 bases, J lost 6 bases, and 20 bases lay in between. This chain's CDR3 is CASSPGGARTVEQYF. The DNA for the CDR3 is TGTGCCAGCAGCCCCGGAGGGGCGCGGACGGTCGAGCAGTACTTC.

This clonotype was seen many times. The CDR3 DNA reads as TGTGCCTCCGGTACCTTGGGCCTGAGCTCCTACAATGAGCAGTTCTTC. Protein product: CASGTLGLSSYNEQFF. The chain links TRBV7-2 to TRBJ2-1; D remains ambiguous. V was pared by 11 bases and J by 0 bases, with 20 bases between. CDR1 and CDR2 (germline): SGHTA, FQGNSA. The CDR3 is made up of 16 amino acids.

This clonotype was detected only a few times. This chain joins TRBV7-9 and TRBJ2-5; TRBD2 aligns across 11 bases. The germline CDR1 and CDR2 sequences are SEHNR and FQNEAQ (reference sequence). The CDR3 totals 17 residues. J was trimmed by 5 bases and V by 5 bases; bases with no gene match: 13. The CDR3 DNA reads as TGTGCCAGCAGCCCTCGACTAGCGGGGAACCTCCGGGAGACCCAGTACTTC. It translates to CASSPRLAGNLRETQYF.

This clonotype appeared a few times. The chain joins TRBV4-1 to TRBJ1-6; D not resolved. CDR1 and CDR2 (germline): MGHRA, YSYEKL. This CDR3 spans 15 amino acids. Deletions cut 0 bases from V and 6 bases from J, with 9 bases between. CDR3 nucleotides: TGCGCCAGCAGCCAAGATTCACAGTTTAATTCACCCCTCCACTTT. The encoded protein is CASSQDSQFNSPLHF.